Following are 28 T cell receptor beta chains from one sample sequenced in a study of CD8+ T cells in alopecia areata. RNA was extracted and reverse transcribed into cDNA as the sequencing template. Using immunoSEQ multiplex PCR, the repertoire was profiled, and TCRdb retains in-frame clones only, with some absent. Among fewer than 250,000 clones, roughly 60% were seen once, and the ten largest hold under 1.5%. Stated treatment: oral pan-JAK inhibitor, 5-10 mg twice daily. Sequences were derived from CD4+ T cells sorted from blood, sampled at approximately week 49, from a patient treated with tofacitinib. All receptors derive from a human donor with alopecia areata.

The V call is TRBV4-3, the J call TRBJ1-3, with D unclear. CDR1 and CDR2 from the germline V gene are LGHNA and YSLEER. This CDR3 has 15 amino acids. Trimming shortened V by 1 base and J by 4 bases, and 11 bases separated the two germline ends. CDR3 in amino acids: CASSQGAGSGNTIYF. CDR3 nucleotide sequence: TGCGCCAGCAGCCAAGGAGCAGGTTCAGGAAACACCATATATTTT.

This chain links TRBV29-1 with TRBJ2-7; D unresolved. Trimming took off 5 bases at V and 0 bases at J, with 17 bases between the two ends. This CDR3 is built from 15 residues. Germline-derived CDR1 and CDR2 are SQVTM and ANQGSEA. The CDR3 spells CSVIQHGRLSYEQYF. CDR3 sequence (DNA): TGCAGCGTTATCCAACATGGACGGCTCTCCTACGAGCAGTACTTC.

The chain is built from TRBV7-3 and TRBJ2-3; TRBD1 aligns across 9 bases. The germline CDR1 and CDR2 sequences are SGHTA and FQGTGA. V was pared by 5 bases and J by 2 bases, with 2 bases of the junction left unmatched. CDR3 length: 14 amino acids. CDR3 loop: CASSRDRVTDTQYF. The DNA for the CDR3 is TGTGCCAGCAGCCGGGACAGGGTCACAGATACGCAGTATTTT.

V and J are TRBV18 and TRBJ2-1; D is possibly TRBD2 (5 bases). There are 14 residues in the CDR3. Germline lookup yields CDR1 KGHSH and CDR2 LQKENI. Trimming removed 0 bases at V and 6 bases at J, with 9 bases between. CDR3 nucleotides: TGTGCCAGCTCACCACCGCGAGGGTCCAATGAGCAGTTCTTC. This codes for CASSPPRGSNEQFF.

This sequence joins TRBV5-1 and TRBJ2-7; 8 bases are a match to TRBD1. The germline V gene encodes CDR1 SGHRS and CDR2 YFSETQ. This CDR3 region has 15 residues. With V trimmed by 4 bases and J by 3 bases, 9 bases remained unmatched. The CDR3 sequence is CASSPGQGVIYEQYF. The CDR3 nucleotides read TGCGCCAGCAGCCCAGGACAGGGTGTCATCTACGAGCAGTACTTC.

J is TRBJ2-4 and V is TRBV30, with 7 positions matching TRBD2. V was pared by 2 bases and J by 0 bases, with 4 bases of the junction left unmatched. Per germline, CDR1 GTSNPN and CDR2 SVGIG (reference sequence). The CDR3 runs 15 residues. The CDR3 DNA follows: TGTGCCTGGAGTTCGACGGGGGGAGCCAAAAACATTCAGTACTTC. It encodes CAWSSTGGAKNIQYF.

This clone was observed a handful of times. The DNA of the CDR3 is TGCGCCAGCAGCGTGATAACAGGGTACGAGCAGTACTTC. As protein: CASSVITGYEQYF. The V and J genes are TRBV5-1 and TRBJ2-7; D is possibly TRBD1 (6 bases). The V gene lost 4 bases and the J gene lost 4 bases, with 12 bases spanning the gap. The CDR3 loop spans 13 amino acids. Germline CDR1 and CDR2: SGHRS and YFSETQ. The full variable domain, with the rest looked up from reference TRBV5-1 and TRBJ2-7, is KAGVTQTPRYLIKTRGQQVTLSCSPISGHRSVSWYQQTPGQGLQFLFEYFSETQRNKGNFPGRFSGRQFSNSRSEMNVSTLELGDSALYLCASSVITGYEQYFGPGTRLTVT.

This chain connects TRBV30 to TRBJ1-2; 7 positions match TRBD1. V was clipped by 8 bases and J by 2 bases; unmatched bases: 11. CDR3 length: 14 amino acids. The germline gives CDR1 GTSNPN, CDR2 SVGIG (reference sequence). The CDR3 region has the DNA TGTGCCGGGTTTCGGGACAGCTACAACTATGGCTACACCTTC. This gives the protein CAGFRDSYNYGYTF.

The chain links TRBV5-1 to TRBJ2-7; maybe TRBD1 (6 bases). The CDR3 contains 12 residues. V dropped 1 base and J dropped 5 bases, with 7 bases sitting between them. In germline, CDR1 is SGHRS, CDR2 YFSETQ. The CDR3 DNA reads TGCGCCAGCAGCTTGCGGACAGACGAGCAGTACTTC. This codes for CASSLRTDEQYF.

This clone was observed a handful of times. The rearrangement links TRBV29-1 to TRBJ2-5, with D uncertain. Germline V gene data show CDR1 as SQVTM and CDR2 as ANQGSEA. The CDR3 is 10 amino acids. Trimming took off 7 bases at V and 3 bases at J, with 6 bases between the two ends. This CDR3 reads CSGSEETQYF. As DNA, the CDR3 is TGCAGCGGGTCAGAAGAGACCCAGTACTTC.

This clone came up a few times. V usage is TRBV11-2 and J usage is TRBJ2-7, with 8 bases identical to TRBD1. Germline V lookup: CDR1 SGHAT, CDR2 FQNNGV. CDR3 length equals 14 residues. V trimming: 5 bases; J trimming: 12 bases; junction bases outside the gene matches: 15. In DNA form, the CDR3 reads TGTGCCAGCAGCGGTCAAGGACAGGGCGCGGAACTGTACTTC. Translation: CASSGQGQGAELYF.

The chain uses TRBV27 and TRBJ1-6; D not certain. Germline lookup yields CDR1 MNHEY and CDR2 SMNVEV (reference sequence). The CDR3 consists of 17 residues. Trimming took 1 base from V and 6 from J, leaving 16 bases between them. The CDR3 region is CASSLCGRQGCNSPLHF. The CDR3 nucleotides are TGTGCCAGCAGTTTATGCGGGAGGCAAGGGTGTAATTCACCCCTCCACTTT.

The chain combines TRBV14 with TRBJ2-3; D gene unclear. The germline gives CDR1 SGHDN, CDR2 FVKESK. The CDR3 is 11 residues long. Trimming stripped 1 base from V and 8 bases from J, with 4 bases between. CDR3 DNA sequence: TGTGCCAGCAGCCAAGTCGGTACGCAGTATTTT. Residues: CASSQVGTQYF.

V and J are TRBV2 and TRBJ2-1; D call uncertain. Germline loops: CDR1 SNHLY, CDR2 FYNNEI. Trimming stripped 7 bases from V and 6 bases from J, with 10 bases between. The CDR3 runs to 12 residues. The CDR3: CASTQHINEQFF. CDR3 nucleotides: TGTGCCAGCACACAGCACATCAATGAGCAGTTCTTC.

The rearrangement links TRBV29-1 to TRBJ1-2; D not certain. CDR3 length equals 13 residues. V was shortened by 3 bases and J by 6 bases, with 14 bases between the two germline ends. Germline CDR1 and CDR2: SQVTM and ANQGSEA. CDR3 residues: CSVEVSRGNGYTF. The CDR3 nucleotides are TGCAGCGTTGAGGTGTCGAGAGGGAATGGCTACACCTTC. Complete variable domain (other parts from reference TRBV29-1 and TRBJ1-2): SAVISQKPSRDICQRGTSLTIQCQVDSQVTMMFWYRQQPGQSLTLIATANQGSEATYESGFVIDKFPISRPNLTFSTLTVSNMSPEDSSIYLCSVEVSRGNGYTFGSGTRLTVV.

This chain links TRBV29-1 with TRBJ2-5, with 8 bases fitting TRBD1. Germline V gene data show CDR1 as SQVTM and CDR2 as ANQGSEA. This CDR3 contains 13 residues. The V and J ends lost 6 bases and 3 bases, in that order; junction bases with no gene match: 6. CDR3 nucleotide sequence: TGCAGCGTCACAGGGGGTGTGAAAGAGACCCAGTACTTC. The encoded protein is CSVTGGVKETQYF.

The chain has TRBV11-2 and TRBJ2-3, with TRBD2 matching over 14 bases. Losses at the gene ends were 3 bases for V and 4 bases for J; bases not matched to a gene: 3. This CDR3 is built from 16 residues. The germline V gene encodes CDR1 SGHAT and CDR2 FQNNGV. CDR3 nucleotides: TGTGCCAGCAGCTTCCGACTAGCGGGGGGGCCAGATACGCAGTATTTT. Protein product: CASSFRLAGGPDTQYF.

This clone was observed a few times. The V call is TRBV6-6, the J call TRBJ2-7, with TRBD2 matching 8 bases. With 8 bases clipped from V and 5 bases from J, the junction kept 14 bases outside the gene matches. Germline loops: CDR1 MNHNY, CDR2 SVGAGI (reference sequence). CDR3 size: 15 residues. The CDR3 is CASRGGPIQFDEQYF. The CDR3 coding sequence is TGTGCCAGCCGGGGGGGCCCCATCCAATTCGACGAGCAGTACTTC.

The chain combines TRBV7-2 with TRBJ2-1; D gene unclear. From germline, CDR1 is SGHTA and CDR2 FQGNSA. The CDR3 length is 12 residues. The V end lost 5 bases, the J end lost 6 bases, and 8 bases lay between the germline ends. The CDR3 region is CASSQPGNEQFF. CDR3 coding DNA: TGTGCCAGCAGCCAGCCAGGCAATGAGCAGTTCTTC.

This clone has more than one count but fewer than ten. An end of the junction differs from the germline gene, which may be a read error. The CDR3, as DNA: TGTGCCAGCAGCCAAGATAGGAGGGTGGCGAACTTC. As protein: CASSQDRRVANF. The V call is TRBV14, the J call TRBJ2-5; tentatively, D is TRBD2 (6 bases). In germline, CDR1 is SGHDN, CDR2 FVKESK. The CDR3 has 12 amino acids.

V and J are TRBV11-1 and TRBJ2-7; TRBD1 matches at 7 bases. CDR1 SGHAT and CDR2 FQDESV come from the germline V gene (reference sequence). This CDR3 comprises 14 residues. Trimming cost V 2 bases and J 4 bases; bases outside gene matches: 5. The CDR3 spells CASSLIQGSYEQYF. CDR3 coding DNA: TGTGCCAGCAGCTTAATACAGGGGTCGTACGAGCAGTACTTC. The full variable domain, its missing parts supplied by reference TRBV11-1 and TRBJ2-7, is EAEVAQSPRYKITEKSQAVAFWCDPISGHATLYWYRQILGQGPELLVQFQDESVVDDSQLPKDRFSAERLKGVDSTLKIQPAELGDSAMYLCASSLIQGSYEQYFGPGTRLTVT.

A word on this clone: Compared with germline, one end of the junction differs, possibly owing to a read error. This chain uses TRBV15 with TRBJ2-7; D unresolved. Germline assignment: CDR1 LNHNV and CDR2 YYDKDF (reference sequence). The CDR3 length is 16 residues. The CDR3 coding sequence is TGTGCCGCCAGCAGAGATCTGGTAGACCTCACCTACGAGCAGTACTTC. Protein: CAASRDLVDLTYEQYF.

J is TRBJ2-1 and V is TRBV7-9, with 9 bases that match TRBD1. Losses at the gene ends were 6 bases for V and 7 bases for J; bases not matched to a gene: 16. Per the germline V gene, CDR1 is SEHNR and CDR2 is FQNEAQ (reference sequence). The CDR3 totals 17 residues. CDR3 residues: CASSPYGGQGRSNEQFF. The CDR3 DNA reads as TGTGCCAGCAGTCCCTACGGGGGACAGGGCCGTTCGAATGAGCAGTTCTTC.

This clone came up a few times. This chain joins TRBV5-1 and TRBJ2-1, with a weak D call TRBD2 (6 bases). The CDR3 length is 13 residues. V was pared by 5 bases and J by 5 bases, with 11 bases between. Germline V gene lookup returns CDR1 SGHRS and CDR2 YFSETQ. The CDR3 nucleotides are TGCGCCAGCAGGGGCGGGGTGGACAATGAGCAGTTCTTC. Translated, it gives CASRGGVDNEQFF.

This clone was seen only a few times. V gene TRBV2 combines with J gene TRBJ2-3; TRBD2 aligns across 9 bases. V dropped 3 bases and J dropped 6; count of bases not matched to a gene: 4. The germline gives CDR1 SNHLY, CDR2 FYNNEI. The CDR3 is 14 amino acids. The CDR3 region is CASSELAGLDTQYF. CDR3 in DNA: TGTGCCAGCAGTGAGCTAGCGGGGCTCGATACGCAGTATTTT. Full variable domain (outside the CDR3, taken from reference TRBV2 and TRBJ2-3): EPEVTQTPSHQVTQMGQEVILRCVPISNHLYFYWYRQILGQKVEFLVSFYNNEISEKSEIFDDQFSVERPDGSNFTLKIRSTKLEDSAMYFCASSELAGLDTQYFGPGTRLTVL.

The table lists this clone with many counts. The rearrangement joins TRBV7-3 to TRBJ1-2; tentatively, D is TRBD1 (6 bases). CDR3 size: 13 residues. CDR1 SGHTA and CDR2 FQGTGA come from the germline V gene. V was trimmed by 3 bases and J by 8 bases, leaving 13 bases between them. The CDR3 sequence: CASSFRGAEGYTF. The CDR3 DNA reads as TGTGCCAGCAGCTTCAGGGGTGCAGAGGGCTACACCTTC. Using reference TRBV7-3 and TRBJ1-2 for the parts outside the CDR3, the full variable domain is GAGVSQTPSNKVTEKGKYVELRCDPISGHTALYWYRQSLGQGPEFLIYFQGTGAADDSGLPNDRFFAVRPEGSVSTLKIQRTERGDSAVYLCASSFRGAEGYTFGSGTRLTVV.

This rearrangement joins TRBV28 to TRBJ2-5; D gene ambiguous. Germline CDR1 is MDHEN and CDR2 is SYDVKM. V was cut by 5 bases and J by 5 bases, with 6 bases left in between. The CDR3 totals 11 residues. The CDR3, as DNA: TGTGCCAGCAGTCACGGCGAGACCCAGTACTTC. Translation gives CASSHGETQYF. Looking up the rest from reference TRBV28 and TRBJ2-5 gives the full variable domain: DVKVTQSSRYLVKRTGEKVFLECVQDMDHENMFWYRQDPGLGLRLIYFSYDVKMKEKGDIPEGYSVSREKKERFSLILESASTNQTSMYLCASSHGETQYFGPGTRLLVL.

This clone was recorded a few times. The V call is TRBV20-1, the J call TRBJ2-2; D call uncertain. Between the trimmed V and J ends, which lost 5 bases and 7 bases, there was a span of 8 bases. The CDR3 is 11 residues long. Germline CDR1 DFQATT, CDR2 SNEGSKA (reference sequence). CDR3 loop: CSAPYHGELFF. In DNA form, the CDR3 reads TGCAGTGCTCCATATCACGGGGAGCTGTTTTTT.